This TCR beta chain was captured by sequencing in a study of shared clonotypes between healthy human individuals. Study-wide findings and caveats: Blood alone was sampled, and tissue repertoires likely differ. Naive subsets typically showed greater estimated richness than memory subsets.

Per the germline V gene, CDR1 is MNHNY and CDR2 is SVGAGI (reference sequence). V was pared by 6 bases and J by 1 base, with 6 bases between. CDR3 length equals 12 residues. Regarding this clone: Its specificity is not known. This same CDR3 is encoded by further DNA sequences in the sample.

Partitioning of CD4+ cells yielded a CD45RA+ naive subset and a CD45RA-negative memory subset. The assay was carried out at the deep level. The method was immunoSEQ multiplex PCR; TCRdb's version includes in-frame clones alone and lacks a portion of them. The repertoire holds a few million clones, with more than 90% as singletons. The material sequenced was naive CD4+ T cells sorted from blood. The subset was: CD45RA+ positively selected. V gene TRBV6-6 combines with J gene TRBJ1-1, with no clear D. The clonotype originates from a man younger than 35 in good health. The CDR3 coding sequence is TGTGCCAGCAGCCGGGAGAACACTGAAGCTTTCTTT. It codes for CASSRENTEAFF.